This T cell receptor (beta chain) comes out of a study of T cells in Graves' hyperthyroidism and ophthalmopathy. V was trimmed by 2 bases and J by 4 bases, leaving 18 bases between them. CDR3 length equals 16 residues. The germline V gene encodes CDR1 MDHEN and CDR2 SYDVKM. This clonotype was observed a handful of times. Amplification of TCR beta CDR3 regions was performed using RNA transcripts as template. The HTBI primer set served for first-round RT-PCR of the TCR CDR3. One entry per CDR3 protein, called by TCRdb with MiXCR from the multiplex PCR reads. The sample records some 720,000 distinct CDR3 sequences, around 15% being singletons.

The rearrangement joins TRBV28 to TRBJ2-7, with D perhaps matching TRBD2 (6 bases). The receptor's source is a man aged 18 to 35 with Graves' hyperthyroidism. The sequenced sample consisted of blood. This chain's CDR3 is CASSLVPGAGWYEQYF. In DNA form, the CDR3 reads TGTGCCAGCAGTTTAGTCCCGGGAGCTGGTTGGTACGAGCAGTACTTC.